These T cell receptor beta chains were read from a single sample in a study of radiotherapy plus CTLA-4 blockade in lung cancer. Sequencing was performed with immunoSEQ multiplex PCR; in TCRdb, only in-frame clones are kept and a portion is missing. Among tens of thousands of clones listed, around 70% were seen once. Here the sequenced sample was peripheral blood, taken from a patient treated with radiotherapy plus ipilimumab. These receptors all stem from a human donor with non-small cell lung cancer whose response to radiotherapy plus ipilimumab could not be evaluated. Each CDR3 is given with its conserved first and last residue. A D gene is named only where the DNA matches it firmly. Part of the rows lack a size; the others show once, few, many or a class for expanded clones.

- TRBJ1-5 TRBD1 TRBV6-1 CASSDRGQGRVYSNQPQHF TGTGCCAGCAGTGACCGCGGACAGGGGAGGGTATATAGCAATCAGCCCCAGCATTTT
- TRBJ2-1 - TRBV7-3 CASSSTGLGDNEQFF TGTGCCAGCAGCTCCACCGGCCTAGGAGACAATGAGCAGTTCTTC
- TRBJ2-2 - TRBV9 CASSARGPGELFF TGTGCCAGCAGCGCGCGGGGGCCCGGGGAGCTGTTTTTT
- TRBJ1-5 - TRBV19 CASSIILYSNQPQHF TGTGCCAGTAGTATTATTCTCTATAGCAATCAGCCCCAGCATTTT
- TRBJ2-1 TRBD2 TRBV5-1 CASSGRTSGRYNEQFF TGCGCCAGCAGCGGGCGGACTAGCGGGAGGTACAATGAGCAGTTCTTC
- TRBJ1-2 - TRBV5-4 CASSLGGLLGFNYGYTF TGTGCCAGCAGCTTGGGTGGACTATTGGGGTTCAACTATGGCTACACCTTC
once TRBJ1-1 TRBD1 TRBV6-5 CASRATTGAGTEAFF TGTGCCAGCAGGGCGACGACAGGGGCGGGCACTGAAGCTTTCTTT
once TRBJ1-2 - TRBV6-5 CASISGNDYGYTF TGTGCCAGCATCTCCGGGAACGACTATGGCTACACCTTC
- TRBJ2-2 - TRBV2 CASRQGTGMPGELFF TGTGCCAGCAGACAGGGAACAGGGATGCCCGGGGAGCTGTTTTTT
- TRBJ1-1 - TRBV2 CASSVQGLNTEAFF TGTGCCAGCAGTGTCCAGGGTTTGAACACTGAAGCTTTCTTT
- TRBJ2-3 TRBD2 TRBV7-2 CASYRAGVRTDTQYF TGTGCCAGCTACCGGGCGGGAGTCCGCACAGATACGCAGTATTTT
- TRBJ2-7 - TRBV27 CASLATRSSYEQYF TGTGCCAGCTTGGCGACTAGAAGCTCCTACGAGCAGTACTTC
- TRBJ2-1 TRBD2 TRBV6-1 CASSASSGGWSGEQFF TGTGCCAGCAGTGCAAGTAGCGGGGGGTGGTCAGGTGAGCAGTTCTTC
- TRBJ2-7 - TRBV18 CASSQSQDAGARYEQYF TGTGCCAGCTCACAGTCCCAGGACGCGGGGGCGCGGTACGAGCAGTACTTC
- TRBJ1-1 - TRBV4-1 CASSQIQLSMNTEAFF TGCGCCAGCAGCCAGATACAGCTATCCATGAACACTGAAGCTTTCTTT
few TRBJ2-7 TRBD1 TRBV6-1 CASSRDRSYEQYF TGTGCCAGCAGTCGGGACAGGTCCTACGAGCAGTACTTC
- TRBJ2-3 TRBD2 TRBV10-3 CAISPGLAGNRTDTQYF TGTGCCATCAGCCCCGGACTAGCGGGAAATCGGACAGATACGCAGTATTTT
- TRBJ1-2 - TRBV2 CASSLLDSPLGYTF TGTGCCAGCAGCCTCCTTGACAGCCCCTTGGGCTACACCTTC
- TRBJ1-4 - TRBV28 CASTLAQGRFATNEKLFF TGTGCCAGCACTCTGGCACAGGGAAGATTTGCAACTAATGAAAAACTGTTTTTT
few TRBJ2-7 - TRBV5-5 CASSTAPSGGTYEQYF TGTGCCAGCAGCACGGCCCCCTCAGGCGGGACCTACGAGCAGTACTTC
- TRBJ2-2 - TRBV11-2 CASSRTESNTGELFF TGTGCCAGCAGCAGGACAGAATCGAACACCGGGGAGCTGTTTTTT
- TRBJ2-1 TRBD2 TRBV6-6 CASSSGSSYNEQFF TGTGCCAGTTCCAGCGGGAGCTCCTACAATGAGCAGTTCTTC
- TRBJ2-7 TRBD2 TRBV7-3 CASSLASGKTREQYF TGTGCCAGCAGCTTGGCTAGCGGGAAAACGAGGGAGCAGTACTTC
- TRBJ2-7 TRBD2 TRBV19 CASSIGGLAGGNPSYEQYF TGTGCCAGTAGTATTGGTGGACTAGCGGGAGGTAATCCCTCCTACGAGCAGTACTTC
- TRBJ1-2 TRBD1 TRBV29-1 CSVLGQGGYTF TGCAGCGTCTTAGGACAGGGGGGCTACACCTTC
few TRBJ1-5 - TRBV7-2 CASSFGRGGQPQHF TGTGCCAGCAGCTTCGGCAGGGGTGGGCAGCCCCAGCATTTT
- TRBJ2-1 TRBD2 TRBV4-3 CASSQARTSDNNEQFF TGCGCCAGCAGCCAGGCTCGGACTAGCGACAACAATGAGCAGTTCTTC
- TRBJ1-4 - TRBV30 CAWSVLGQRSNEKLFF TGTGCCTGGAGTGTACTGGGGCAGAGATCTAATGAAAAACTGTTTTTT
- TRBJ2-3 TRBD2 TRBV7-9 CASSLEGRAPQYF TGTGCCAGCAGCTTAGAGGGGAGGGCTCCGCAGTATTTT
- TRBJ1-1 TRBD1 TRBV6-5 CASSPGQAVSGAFF TGTGCCAGCAGCCCTGGACAGGCCGTTTCGGGAGCTTTCTTT
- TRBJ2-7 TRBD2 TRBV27 CASSFGTIPSYEQYF TGTGCCAGCAGTTTTGGGACTATACCTTCCTACGAGCAGTACTTC
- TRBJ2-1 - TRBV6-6 CASRGGKAGYNEQFF TGTGCCAGCAGGGGGGGTAAGGCGGGATACAATGAGCAGTTCTTC
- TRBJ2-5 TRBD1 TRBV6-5 CASSHDRGRGETQYF TGTGCCAGCAGTCACGACAGGGGGCGCGGAGAGACCCAGTACTTC
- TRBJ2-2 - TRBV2 CASSAARTGAGTGELFF TGTGCCAGCAGTGCCGCCCGGACCGGCGCGGGCACCGGGGAGCTGTTTTTT
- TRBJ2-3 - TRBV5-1 CASSFWRQGTDTQYF TGCGCCAGCAGCTTTTGGCGACAGGGCACAGATACGCAGTATTTT
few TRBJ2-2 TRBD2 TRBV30 CALGLAGASGELFF TGTGCCTTAGGACTAGCGGGAGCGTCCGGGGAGCTGTTTTTT
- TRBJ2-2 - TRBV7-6 CASSLQGNTGELFF TGTGCCAGCAGCTTACAGGGGAACACCGGGGAGCTGTTTTTT
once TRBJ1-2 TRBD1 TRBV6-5 CASSYGRTGLGYTF TGTGCCAGCAGTTACGGGAGGACAGGGCTTGGCTACACCTTC
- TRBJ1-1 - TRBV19 CASSIDPAQPTARTEAFF TGTGCCAGTAGTATAGATCCCGCCCAGCCGACAGCGCGGACTGAAGCTTTCTTT
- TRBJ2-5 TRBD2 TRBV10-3 CANHRSSGSQETQYF TGTGCCAACCATCGTTCGAGCGGGAGCCAAGAGACCCAGTACTTC
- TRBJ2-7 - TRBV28 CASSDWGARSSYEQYF TGTGCCAGCAGCGACTGGGGCGCCAGGAGCTCCTACGAGCAGTACTTC